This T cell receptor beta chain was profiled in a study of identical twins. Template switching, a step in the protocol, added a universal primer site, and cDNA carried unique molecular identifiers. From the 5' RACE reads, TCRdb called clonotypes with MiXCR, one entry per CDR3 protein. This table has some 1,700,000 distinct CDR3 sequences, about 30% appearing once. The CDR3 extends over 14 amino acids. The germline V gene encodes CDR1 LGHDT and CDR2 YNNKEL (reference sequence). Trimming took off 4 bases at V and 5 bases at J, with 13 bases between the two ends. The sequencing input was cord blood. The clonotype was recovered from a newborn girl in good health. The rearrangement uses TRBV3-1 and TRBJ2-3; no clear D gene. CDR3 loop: CASSRSRGRDTQYF. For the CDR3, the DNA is TGTGCCAGCAGCCGATCTCGAGGTCGAGATACGCAGTATTTT.